This TCR beta chain was captured by sequencing in a study of read filtering for tumor transcriptome and immune sequencing. In the study overall: Per sample, TCR-region reads ranged about 4 to 11 million by IR-seq, roughly 75 to 1,400 by RNA-seq. Findings of the study overall: This fraction held mixed bone marrow immune cells after CD138-negative sorting. Single-read clonotypes: 80% to 90% of IR-seq clonotypes (about 3.5% of reads), about 75% of RNA-seq clonotypes (44.6% of reads). Even smaller IR-seq throughput identified most shared clonotypes.

Molecular barcoded adaptors covering alpha/delta and beta/gamma chains were used on roughly 400 ng RNA. TCRdb re-derived calls from the reads in MiXCR, one entry per CDR3 protein. This sample has around 35,000 distinct CDR3 sequences; around 15% occur once, and the top ten carry about 40%. Germline CDR1 and CDR2: SGHRS and YFSETQ. Trimming cost V 0 bases and J 4 bases, with 4 bases left between them. CDR3 length: 12 amino acids. Ten or more counts support this clonotype. The antigen is not known. The receptor was derived from a donor aged 40 or over with multiple myeloma. The chain is built from TRBV5-1 and TRBJ2-5; D remains ambiguous. Sequences were obtained from a population of CD138-negative cells sorted from bone marrow. CDR3 amino acids: CASSLGRETQYF. For the CDR3, the DNA is TGCGCCAGCAGCTTGGGAAGAGAGACCCAGTACTTC. Full variable domain (remainder filled in from reference TRBV5-1 and TRBJ2-5): KAGVTQTPRYLIKTRGQQVTLSCSPISGHRSVSWYQQTPGQGLQFLFEYFSETQRNKGNFPGRFSGRQFSNSRSEMNVSTLELGDSALYLCASSLGRETQYFGPGTRLLVL.